This T cell receptor beta chain emerged from a study of T cell responses to AZD1222 COVID-19 vaccine. Study conclusions and caveats: Spike-spanning, vaccine-associated CD4 TCRs were dominant at 160-218 and 743-854.

Repertoires were generated with immunoSEQ multiplex PCR, while TCRdb's copy carries only in-frame clones and drops some. The sample has some 150,000 clones, roughly 91% seen once. Looked up from germline, CDR1 is MNHEY and CDR2 is SMNVEV (reference sequence). V was pared by 6 bases and J by 1 base, with 13 bases between. The CDR3 has 14 amino acids. Details on this clone: The antigen remains unidentified.

Source: peripheral blood, taken on day 0 of AZD1222 vaccination. V gene TRBV27 combines with J gene TRBJ2-7, with D possibly TRBD1 on 5 matching bases. The receptor was derived from an adult in good health. In nucleotides, the CDR3 is TGTGCCAGCAGATCAAAGGCAGGGTCCTACGAGCAGTACTTC. It specifies CASRSKAGSYEQYF.